The 18 T cell receptor beta chains below were found in one sample sequenced in a study of identifying expanded T cells in peripheral blood. The assay was immunoSEQ multiplex PCR, and TCRdb's table has in-frame clones only and misses some. The sample includes 100,000 or so clones, around 90% of them seen just once. The material sequenced was blood. The receptors originated from a person aged 18 to 70 in good health.

The J gene is TRBJ1-6, the V gene TRBV5-4; the D is unclear. Germline V gene lookup returns CDR1 SGHNT and CDR2 YYREEE (reference sequence). This CDR3 is built from 14 residues. Trimming cost V 9 bases and J 9 bases, with 19 bases left between them. CDR3 sequence reads: CATRGEGMGSPLHF. The CDR3 DNA follows: TGTGCCACCCGCGGGGAGGGAATGGGTTCACCCCTCCACTTT.

The chain combines TRBV27 with TRBJ2-3, with no clear D. Germline CDR1 reads MNHEY; CDR2 reads SMNVEV (reference sequence). With 5 bases removed from V and 3 bases from J, the gap between germline ends came to 9 bases. The CDR3 contains 13 residues. CDR3 protein: CASSPRKTDTQYF. CDR3 coding DNA: TGTGCCAGCAGTCCCCGGAAGACAGATACGCAGTATTTT.

The chain is built from TRBV6-4 and TRBJ1-4; D possibly corresponds to TRBD1 (5 bases). CDR1 is MRHNA and CDR2 is SNTAGT in the germline V gene. This CDR3 is built from 16 residues. V was clipped by 4 bases and J by 8 bases, with 20 bases between them. As DNA, the CDR3 is TGTGCCAGCAGTGTTCGGGACGGCGATAATGCGGAAAAACTGTTTTTT. This codes for CASSVRDGDNAEKLFF.

This rearrangement joins TRBV10-3 to TRBJ1-1; D unresolved. Germline V gene lookup returns CDR1 ENHRY and CDR2 SYGVKD. The CDR3 runs to 12 residues. The germline V and J ends were trimmed by 4 bases and 5 bases, with 8 bases remaining between them. CDR3 bases: TGTGCCATCAGTGGTGACCTTACTGAAGCTTTCTTT. It codes for CAISGDLTEAFF.

The chain links TRBV11-2 to TRBJ1-2, with D perhaps matching TRBD1 (6 bases). CDR3 length equals 15 residues. The ends were cut back, 4 bases at V and 5 bases at J, with 17 bases in the middle. Germline V gene sequence: CDR1 SGHAT, CDR2 FQNNGV. CDR3 nucleotide sequence: TGTGCCAGCAGCTCCCCGTCCCGGGACATTTATGGCTACACCTTC. Encoded protein: CASSSPSRDIYGYTF.

The V gene is TRBV28, the J gene TRBJ2-2; 9 bases are shared with TRBD1. The junction had 9 bases not matched to a gene; V was cut back by 6 bases and J by 7 bases. Germline V gene lookup returns CDR1 MDHEN and CDR2 SYDVKM. There are 15 residues in the CDR3. CDR3 residues: CASRSTGGAGGELFF. Written as DNA, the CDR3 is TGTGCCAGCAGGTCAACAGGGGGCGCGGGCGGGGAGCTGTTTTTT.

The chain has TRBV5-1 and TRBJ2-7, with TRBD2 as a possible D gene (6 bases). CDR1 SGHRS and CDR2 YFSETQ come from the germline V gene. The CDR3 is made up of 14 amino acids. Trimming stripped 7 bases from V and 6 bases from J, with 20 bases between. This chain's CDR3 is CASAERDVGGEQYF. In DNA form, the CDR3 reads TGCGCCAGCGCCGAAAGGGACGTCGGGGGCGAGCAGTACTTC.

The V gene is TRBV16, the J gene TRBJ1-5; maybe TRBD1 (5 bases). The ends were cut back, 4 bases at V and 11 bases at J, with 27 bases in the middle. CDR1 and CDR2 (germline): KGHSY, FQNENV. The CDR3 runs 17 residues. The CDR3 DNA is TGTGCCAGCAGCCCCATTCCGGGTCCCGGAAAAAGGGGAGCCCAGCATTTT. This gives the protein CASSPIPGPGKRGAQHF.

With regard to this clone: The sample carries other DNA sequences with the same CDR3. The rearrangement uses TRBV5-1 and TRBJ1-3; weak D call: TRBD1 (6 bases). The CDR3 has 15 residues. Germline CDR1 reads SGHRS; CDR2 reads YFSETQ. Trimming shortened V by 1 base and J by 4 bases, and 12 bases separated the two germline ends. This CDR3 is CASSLLGGFGNTIYF. The CDR3 bases are TGCGCCAGCAGCTTGCTAGGGGGATTCGGAAACACCATATATTTT.

The CDR3 nucleotides are TGTGCCAGCAGCCACCCTTCGGGGGATACGCAGTATTTT. Protein sequence: CASSHPSGDTQYF. This chain connects TRBV4-2 to TRBJ2-3; maybe TRBD2 (5 bases). Trimming pared 3 bases from V and 6 bases from J, leaving 10 bases between. The CDR3 extends over 13 amino acids. Germline V lookup: CDR1 LGHNA, CDR2 YNFKEQ.

This chain uses TRBV20-1 with TRBJ1-2; D is unresolved. Germline CDR1 DFQATT, CDR2 SNEGSKA (reference sequence). V was cut by 6 bases and J by 8 bases, with 10 bases left in between. The CDR3 runs 10 residues. CDR3 amino acids: CSAPPVGYTF. The DNA of the CDR3 is TGCAGTGCCCCCCCGGTGGGCTACACCTTC.

This clone was detected only once. The chain links TRBV5-4 to TRBJ1-6; D unresolved. V dropped 0 bases and J dropped 10 bases, with 5 bases sitting between them. Germline values: CDR1 SGHNT, CDR2 YYREEE (reference sequence). The CDR3 is 12 amino acids. CDR3 sequence (DNA): TGTGCCAGCAGCTTGGGAAGCTCACCCCTCCACTTT. It codes for CASSLGSSPLHF. Looking up the rest from reference TRBV5-4 and TRBJ1-6 gives the full variable domain: ETGVTQSPTHLIKTRGQQVTLRCSSQSGHNTVSWYQQALGQGPQFIFQYYREEENGRGNFPPRFSGLQFPNYSSELNVNALELDDSALYLCASSLGSSPLHFGNGTRLTVT.

Notes on this clone: At one end the junction does not follow the germline gene, possibly because of a read error. The chain combines TRBV5-1 with TRBJ2-7, with 9 bases matching TRBD1. The CDR3 has 16 residues. The germline V gene encodes CDR1 SGHRS and CDR2 YFSETQ. CDR3 residues: CASSPTFPGTRDRVDF. The DNA for the CDR3 is TGCGCCAGCAGCCCCACTTTCCCTGGGACAAGGGACAGGGTAGACTTC.

In this sample, this clone turned up once. The genes are TRBV21-1 and TRBJ1-1. TRBV21-1 is shown as a pseudogene. This CDR3 is 14 amino acids long. The CDR3 spells CASSKVGPSAGAFF. The CDR3 DNA sequence: TGTGCCAGCAGCAAAGTGGGTCCCTCGGCGGGAGCTTTCTTT.

This sequence joins TRBV5-4 and TRBJ2-2, with 8 nucleotides matching TRBD2. V was pared by 1 base and J by 4 bases, with 3 bases of the junction left unmatched. Germline-derived CDR1 and CDR2 are SGHNT and YYREEE (reference sequence). CDR3 size: 15 residues. The CDR3 DNA reads as TGTGCCAGCAGCTTGAGTCTAGCGGGCACCGGGGAGCTGTTTTTT. Translating gives CASSLSLAGTGELFF.

The V call is TRBV5-5, the J call TRBJ2-3; 10 bases agree with TRBD1. The trim removed 0 bases at V and 5 bases at J, leaving 0 bases unmatched. CDR1 is SGHKS and CDR2 is YYEKEE in the germline V gene (reference sequence). This CDR3 contains 14 residues. In nucleotides, the CDR3 is TGTGCCAGCAGCTTGGGGACAGGGGGAGATACGCAGTATTTT. Translation gives CASSLGTGGDTQYF.

The rearrangement uses TRBV12-5 and TRBJ2-7; 7 nucleotides agree with TRBD1. The CDR3 loop spans 14 amino acids. Trimming removed 8 bases from V and 4 bases from J; junction bases left unmatched: 11. Looked up from germline, CDR1 is LGHNT and CDR2 is FRNRAP. CDR3 coding DNA: TGTGCTAGTCGGCTACAGGGGATCGGATACGAGCAGTACTTC. Protein product: CASRLQGIGYEQYF.

The chain uses TRBV11-2 and TRBJ2-1; TRBD1 aligns across 9 bases. The junction had 8 bases not matched to a gene; V was cut back by 1 base and J by 7 bases. This CDR3 is built from 16 residues. The V gene's germline CDR1 is SGHAT and CDR2 FQNNGV. The chain's CDR3 is CASSLARTGVRNEQFF. In nucleotides, the CDR3 is TGTGCCAGCAGCTTAGCCCGGACAGGGGTGAGGAATGAGCAGTTCTTC.